This entry is about one T cell receptor (beta chain). Its cognate antigen is unknown. This specimen belongs to a study of regulatory T cells. A couple of CD3G-deficient patients had more severe autoimmunity; all had some. Patients aged 2 to 39 years had fewer naive T cells. CD4+ cells were sorted into CD25-high CD127-low regulatory cells and CD25-low CD127-high conventional cells. Amplification used 52 TRBV primers and 13 TRBJ primers. Only in-frame clones appear in the TCRdb table, and some are missing; sequencing was by immunoSEQ multiplex PCR. The sample has roughly 30,000 clones, 85% to 95% seen once. The CDR3 length is 16 residues. V was pared by 6 bases and J by 2 bases, with 17 bases between. In germline, CDR1 is MNHEY, CDR2 SMNVEV (reference sequence). Study-wide findings and caveats: Hydrophobic residues at CDR3 positions 6 and 7 were enriched in conventional CD4+ T cells of CD3G-deficient patients.

The TCR originated in a person in their late teens or twenties with CD3G deficiency. Sample: conventional CD4+ T cells sorted from blood. The V gene is TRBV27, the J gene TRBJ2-4, with TRBD1 as a possible D gene (6 bases). The CDR3 region is CASSAPGAGPKNIQYF. CDR3 DNA: TGTGCCAGCAGCGCCCCAGGGGCGGGCCCCAAAAACATTCAGTACTTC.